A selection of T cell receptor beta chains follows, all from one sample in a study of breast tumors, draining lymph nodes, adjacent tissues. TCRdb called the multiplex PCR reads again in MiXCR, with one record for every CDR3 protein. The data hold 130,000 or so distinct CDR3 sequences, with 21% observed a single time. Sequenced: axillary lymph node tissue. The receptors originated from a female donor with breast cancer. Some clones in this sample may be carry-over from other donors' samples. Both conserved end residues are part of each CDR3. The D gene is left open where the match is weak. Size values are once, few and many counts, or a class for expanded clones, and some rows have none.

D gene: TRBD1; clone size: many; J gene: TRBJ1-5; V gene: TRBV5-5; CDR3 DNA: TGTGCCAGCAGCCCAAGGACAGGGGAGTATCAGCCCCAGCATTTT; CDR3 protein: CASSPRTGEYQPQHF
D gene: NA; clone size: NA; J gene: TRBJ1-5; V gene: TRBV28; CDR3 DNA: TGTGCCAGCAGTCGGTCCTATAGTGGCAATCAGCCCCAGCATTTT; CDR3 protein: CASSRSYSGNQPQHF
D gene: NA; clone size: many; J gene: TRBJ2-5; V gene: TRBV19; CDR3 DNA: TGTGCCAGTAGATTGAGGACGGAAGAGACCCAGTACTTC; CDR3 protein: CASRLRTEETQYF
D gene: TRBD1; clone size: many; J gene: TRBJ2-5; V gene: TRBV20-1; CDR3 DNA: TGCAGTGCTGGACAGGGAGTGGGGGAGACCCAGTACTTC; CDR3 protein: CSAGQGVGETQYF
D gene: TRBD2; clone size: once; J gene: TRBJ2-2; V gene: TRBV6-1; CDR3 DNA: TGTGCCAGCAAAGCGGACAGGGGACTAGCGGGAGGGCCGACCGGGGGGCTGTTTTTT; CDR3 protein: CASKADRGLAGGPTGGLFF
D gene: NA; clone size: many; J gene: TRBJ1-6; V gene: TRBV20-1; CDR3 DNA: TGCAGTGCTGGCGGAACCTTAAATTCACCCCTCCACTTT; CDR3 protein: CSAGGTLNSPLHF
D gene: NA; clone size: many; J gene: TRBJ2-7; V gene: TRBV7-9; CDR3 DNA: TGTGCCAGCAGCTTACAGGAATCCTACGAGCAGTACTTC; CDR3 protein: CASSLQESYEQYF
D gene: NA; clone size: many; J gene: TRBJ2-5; V gene: TRBV20-1; CDR3 DNA: TGCAGTGCTAGGAGGGGGGAGACCCAGTACTTC; CDR3 protein: CSARRGETQYF
D gene: NA; clone size: many; J gene: TRBJ2-5; V gene: TRBV5-4; CDR3 DNA: TGTGCCAGCAGTTCGACACCCCGGCCGGCCCAAGAGACCCAGTACTTC; CDR3 protein: CASSSTPRPAQETQYF
D gene: NA; clone size: many; J gene: TRBJ2-7; V gene: TRBV6-6; CDR3 DNA: TGTGCCAGCACCGGATCGGAGAGCTCCTACGAGCAGTACTTC; CDR3 protein: CASTGSESSYEQYF
D gene: NA; clone size: many; J gene: TRBJ2-1; V gene: TRBV6-5; CDR3 DNA: TGTGCCAGCAGCACAGAGTACAATGAGCAGTTCTTC; CDR3 protein: CASSTEYNEQFF
D gene: NA; clone size: many; J gene: TRBJ2-7; V gene: TRBV4-1; CDR3 DNA: TGCGCCAGCAGTTATGGGACTTCAAGCTCCTACGAGCAGTACTTC; CDR3 protein: CASSYGTSSSYEQYF
D gene: TRBD1; clone size: NA; J gene: TRBJ1-5; V gene: TRBV20-1; CDR3 DNA: TGCAGTGCTAGAGAGACAGGGGATCAGCCCCAGCATTTT; CDR3 protein: CSARETGDQPQHF
D gene: NA; clone size: NA; J gene: TRBJ1-6; V gene: TRBV18; CDR3 DNA: TGTGCCAGCTCACCACGCGGGACACAGCAAGGGGTGGCCAATTCACCCCTCCACTTT; CDR3 protein: CASSPRGTQQGVANSPLHF
D gene: NA; clone size: NA; J gene: TRBJ1-2; V gene: TRBV6-5; CDR3 DNA: TGTGCCAGCAGTCTAACCTCGGGGACTCCCTATGGCTACACCTTC; CDR3 protein: CASSLTSGTPYGYTF
D gene: NA; clone size: many; J gene: TRBJ2-7; V gene: TRBV10-2; CDR3 DNA: TGCGCCAGCCGGATGGTGGCTAGCTCCTACGAGCAGTACTTC; CDR3 protein: CASRMVASSYEQYF
D gene: TRBD2; clone size: many; J gene: TRBJ2-1; V gene: TRBV19; CDR3 DNA: TGTGCCAGTAGTGATCCCCGGGGTAGCGGGAGAAGGGATGAGCAGTTCTTC; CDR3 protein: CASSDPRGSGRRDEQFF
D gene: TRBD2; clone size: NA; J gene: TRBJ2-1; V gene: TRBV5-8; CDR3 DNA: TGTGCCAGCAGCTTTTTAACTAGCGGGACCAATGAGCAGTTCTTC; CDR3 protein: CASSFLTSGTNEQFF
D gene: NA; clone size: many; J gene: TRBJ1-2; V gene: TRBV7-6; CDR3 DNA: TGTGCCAGCAGTTTACAGGGAGCCGACTATGGCTACACCTTC; CDR3 protein: CASSLQGADYGYTF
D gene: NA; clone size: NA; J gene: TRBJ2-6; V gene: TRBV3-1; CDR3 DNA: TGTGCCAGCAGCCTCAGGGAGTTCTCCGGGGCCAACGTCCTGACTTTC; CDR3 protein: CASSLREFSGANVLTF
D gene: NA; clone size: NA; J gene: TRBJ1-3; V gene: TRBV19; CDR3 DNA: TGTGCCAGTAGTACTCCCCCGGGACGCTCTGGAAACACCATATATTTT; CDR3 protein: CASSTPPGRSGNTIYF
D gene: NA; clone size: many; J gene: TRBJ2-1; V gene: TRBV20-1; CDR3 DNA: TGCAGTGCTAGAGACTCAGGGGTTGAGCAGTTCTTC; CDR3 protein: CSARDSGVEQFF
D gene: NA; clone size: NA; J gene: TRBJ2-3; V gene: TRBV10-3; CDR3 DNA: TGTGCCATCAGCTACCTCTCGGGCGTTGATACGCAGTATTTT; CDR3 protein: CAISYLSGVDTQYF
D gene: NA; clone size: many; J gene: TRBJ2-3; V gene: TRBV5-1; CDR3 DNA: TGCGCCAGCAGCCGACCTGATGGGGGAGATACGCAGTATTTT; CDR3 protein: CASSRPDGGDTQYF
D gene: NA; clone size: few; J gene: TRBJ1-5; V gene: TRBV28; CDR3 DNA: TGTGCCAGCAATTCGGACTCGGCTAACAATCAGCCCCAGCATTTT; CDR3 protein: CASNSDSANNQPQHF